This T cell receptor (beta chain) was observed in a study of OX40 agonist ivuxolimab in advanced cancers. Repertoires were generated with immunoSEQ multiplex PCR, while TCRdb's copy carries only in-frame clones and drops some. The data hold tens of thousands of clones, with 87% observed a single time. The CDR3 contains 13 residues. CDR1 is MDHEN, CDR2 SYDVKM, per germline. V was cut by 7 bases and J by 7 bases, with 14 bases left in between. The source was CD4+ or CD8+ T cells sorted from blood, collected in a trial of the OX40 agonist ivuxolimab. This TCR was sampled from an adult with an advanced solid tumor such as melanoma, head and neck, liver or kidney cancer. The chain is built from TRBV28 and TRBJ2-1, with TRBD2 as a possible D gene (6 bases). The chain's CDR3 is CASTQGGRNEQFF. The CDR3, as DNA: TGTGCCAGCACTCAGGGAGGCCGGAATGAGCAGTTCTTC.